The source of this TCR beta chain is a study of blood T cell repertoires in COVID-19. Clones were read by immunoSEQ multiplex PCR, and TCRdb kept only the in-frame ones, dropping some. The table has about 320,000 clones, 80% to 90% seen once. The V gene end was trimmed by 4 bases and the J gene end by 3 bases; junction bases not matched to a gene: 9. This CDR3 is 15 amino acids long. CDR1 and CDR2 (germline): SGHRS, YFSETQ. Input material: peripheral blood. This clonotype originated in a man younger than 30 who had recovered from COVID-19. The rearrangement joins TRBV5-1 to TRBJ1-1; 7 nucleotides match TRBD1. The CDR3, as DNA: TGCGCCAGCAGCCTTACTCACAGGGGTGACACTGAAGCTTTCTTT. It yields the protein CASSLTHRGDTEAFF. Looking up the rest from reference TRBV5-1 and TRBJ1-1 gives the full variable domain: KAGVTQTPRYLIKTRGQQVTLSCSPISGHRSVSWYQQTPGQGLQFLFEYFSETQRNKGNFPGRFSGRQFSNSRSEMNVSTLELGDSALYLCASSLTHRGDTEAFFGQGTRLTVV.